Described below is a single TCR beta chain sequence and its context. Its antigen is currently unknown. V was clipped by 8 bases and J by 1 base, with 14 bases between them. This CDR3 comprises 14 residues. The V gene's germline CDR1 is SNHLY and CDR2 FYNNEI. The data derive from a study of post-analysis software for immune sequencing data. TCR beta libraries were prepared from cDNA with unique molecular identifiers. T cells, roughly 0.9 to 11 million of them, yielded approximately 500,000 cDNA molecules. A single record per CDR3 protein comes from TCRdb applying MiXCR to the PCR reads. Altogether 600,000 to 750,000 distinct CDR3 sequences are present, more than 50% being singletons, with the ten largest covering about 10%. Study conclusions and caveats: When the samples were clustered directly with F measure, those that had been prepared in the same batch showed strong co-clustering. Five TRBV segments, TRBV5-6, TRBV5-1 and TRBV20-1 among them, were found more frequent in patients than controls.

The specimen sequenced was blood. This chain links TRBV2 with TRBJ2-5, with a tentative D call TRBD2 (5 bases). The origin of this receptor is a girl aged 2 to 9 with multiple sclerosis. CDR3 nucleotides: TGTGCCAGCCATTCTAGGCGGGCCCAAGAGACCCAGTACTTC. Translated, it gives CASHSRRAQETQYF.